This entry features one T cell receptor (beta chain) sequence. These data come from a study of control samples from healthy donors and cancer patients. CDR3 length: 15 residues. Germline loops: CDR1 LNHDA, CDR2 SQIVND (reference sequence). Deletions cut 2 bases from V and 1 base from J, with 11 bases between. The table came from immunoSEQ multiplex PCR; TCRdb's copy has only in-frame clones and leaves some out. The profile shows 80,000 to 100,000 clones, roughly 92% of them singletons. This clonotype was sampled from a human donor in good health. The donor label of this sample is uncertain. The chain joins TRBV19 to TRBJ1-1; perhaps TRBD1 as D (5 bases). Input material: blood. CDR3 DNA sequence: TGTGCCAGTAGTATAAACCCTGGGGGGAACACTGAAGCTTTCTTT. Protein product: CASSINPGGNTEAFF.